One and the same sample provided the 21 T cell receptor beta chains below, sequenced in a study of cytomegalovirus exposure and HLA in healthy donors. In the PCR, 60 Vbeta and 13 Jbeta primers were used. Sequencing used immunoSEQ multiplex PCR; TCRdb keeps in-frame clones, though not all of them. The sample contains about 93,000 clones, roughly four fifths of which appear only once. The sample was PBMCs. Receptor source: a young man in good health and CMV-seronegative.

The rearrangement uses TRBV2 and TRBJ1-1; 7 bases align to TRBD1. The V and J ends lost 6 bases and 1 base, in that order; junction bases with no gene match: 5. The CDR3 spans 14 residues. Germline CDR1 reads SNHLY; CDR2 reads FYNNEI. This CDR3 is CASSPGQRNTEAFF. CDR3 DNA: TGTGCCAGCAGCCCGGGACAGAGGAACACTGAAGCTTTCTTT.

As concerns this clone: At the DNA level, this CDR3 is encoded by other sequences in the same sample as well. V gene TRBV5-1 combines with J gene TRBJ2-7, with 8 nucleotides matching TRBD1. Germline CDR1 reads SGHRS; CDR2 reads YFSETQ. This CDR3 has 14 residues. The junction had 0 bases not matched to a gene; V was cut back by 0 bases and J by 1 base. CDR3 in DNA: TGCGCCAGCAGCTTGGGACAGGGGTCCTACGAGCAGTACGTC. Amino acids: CASSLGQGSYEQYV.

The CDR3 coding sequence is TGTGCCAGCAGCTTGGACAGGGGGTCTGGGGCCAACGTCCTGACTTTC. Protein sequence: CASSLDRGSGANVLTF. The chain has TRBV5-4 and TRBJ2-6, with TRBD1 matching 8 bases. Germline V CDR1 and CDR2: SGHNT, YYREEE (reference sequence). Trimming at V came to 0 bases and at J to 1 base, leaving 0 bases not matched to a gene. This CDR3 region has 16 residues. The whole variable domain, filled in from reference TRBV5-4 and TRBJ2-6, reads ETGVTQSPTHLIKTRGQQVTLRCSSQSGHNTVSWYQQALGQGPQFIFQYYREEENGRGNFPPRFSGLQFPNYSSELNVNALELDDSALYLCASSLDRGSGANVLTFGAGSRLTVL.

The chain carries TRBV15 and TRBJ2-7; 10 nucleotides line up with TRBD1. CDR3 size: 14 residues. The germline V gene encodes CDR1 LNHNV and CDR2 YYDKDF (reference sequence). V was pared by 6 bases and J by 4 bases, with 6 bases of the junction left unmatched. The CDR3 spells CATRIDRGPYEQYF. CDR3 coding DNA: TGTGCCACCAGGATAGACAGGGGGCCGTACGAGCAGTACTTC.

The chain couples TRBV10-3 to TRBJ2-3; D uncertain. Germline loops: CDR1 ENHRY, CDR2 SYGVKD. The V and J ends lost 3 bases and 1 base respectively, with 8 bases between them. The length of the CDR3 is 14 residues. CDR3 region: CAISERQGTDTQYF. In nucleotides, the CDR3 is TGTGCCATCAGTGAAAGGCAGGGCACAGATACGCAGTATTTT.

The rearrangement joins TRBV18 to TRBJ1-1; D not certain. Germline V gives CDR1 KGHSH, CDR2 LQKENI. The V end was cut by 6 bases, the J end by 1 base, with 12 bases between. This CDR3 is 14 amino acids long. CDR3 loop: CASSPNLENTEAFF. DNA for the CDR3: TGTGCCAGCTCGCCCAACCTAGAGAACACTGAAGCTTTCTTT.

This sequence joins TRBV9 and TRBJ2-1, with TRBD2 identical over 7 bases. CDR3 length equals 14 residues. Trimming removed 0 bases from V and 7 bases from J; junction bases left unmatched: 4. Germline V gene lookup returns CDR1 SGDLS and CDR2 YYNGEE. The CDR3 nucleotides are TGTGCCAGCAGCGTAGAGGGACTATGGAATGAGCAGTTCTTC. Translating gives CASSVEGLWNEQFF.

The rearrangement uses TRBV10-2 and TRBJ1-1; TRBD1 agrees at 7 bases. V dropped 8 bases and J dropped 2; count of bases not matched to a gene: 14. Germline V gene sequence: CDR1 WSHSY, CDR2 SAAADI. The CDR3 runs 16 residues. The CDR3 region has the DNA TGCGCCAGCCTGACCGAAACCGGGACAGCCAACACTGAAGCTTTCTTT. Its protein is CASLTETGTANTEAFF.

V is TRBV29-1 and J is TRBJ1-2, with D hard to call. Germline V CDR1 and CDR2: SQVTM, ANQGSEA. Trimming shortened V by 4 bases and J by 8 bases, and 5 bases separated the two germline ends. This CDR3 region has 9 residues. CDR3 DNA: TGCAGCGTTGTTGAGGGCTACACCTTC. It specifies CSVVEGYTF.

The chain employs TRBV5-1 and TRBJ2-5, with 12 nucleotides matching TRBD2. The V segment lost 7 bases and the J segment 5 bases; nucleotides outside the gene matches: 6. The CDR3 covers 14 residues. The germline V gene encodes CDR1 SGHRS and CDR2 YFSETQ. The CDR3 reads CASSLAGGAETQYF. The CDR3 DNA follows: TGCGCCAGCTCACTAGCGGGAGGCGCGGAGACCCAGTACTTC.

This clone was counted a few times. The sample carries other DNA sequences with the same CDR3. The J gene is TRBJ2-1, the V gene TRBV9; D is unresolved. V lost 0 bases and J lost 4, with 17 bases in between. Germline V CDR1 and CDR2: SGDLS, YYNGEE. This CDR3 region has 17 residues. The CDR3 DNA sequence: TGTGCCAGCAGCGTAGAAATGACAACAGATACTTACAATGAGCAGTTCTTC. It codes for CASSVEMTTDTYNEQFF.

This clone was seen a few times. This sample also contains other DNA sequences that code for the same CDR3. The CDR3 coding sequence is TGCGCCAGCAGCCGTACGCCGGGAGATGAAAAACTGTTTTTT. Amino acid sequence: CASSRTPGDEKLFF. The rearrangement uses TRBV4-1 and TRBJ1-4; unclear D gene. This CDR3 region has 14 residues. V was trimmed by 4 bases and J by 6 bases, leaving 12 bases between them. CDR1 is MGHRA, CDR2 YSYEKL, per germline.

Concerning this clone: Relative to the germline gene, one junction end is altered; a read error may explain this. The rearrangement joins TRBV7-2 to TRBJ2-7; 10 nucleotides match TRBD2. The germline V gene has CDR1 SGHTA and CDR2 FQGNSA. The CDR3 is 14 residues long. The CDR3 loop reads CASSLAGGRYEQYF. DNA for the CDR3: TGTGCCAGCAGTTTAGCGGGGGGAAGGTACGAGCAGTACTTC.

The rearrangement uses TRBV7-3 and TRBJ2-1, with TRBD2 matching over 8 bases. V trimming: 2 bases; J trimming: 6 bases; junction bases outside the gene matches: 6. The length of the CDR3 is 15 residues. Germline values: CDR1 SGHTA, CDR2 FQGTGA. This chain's CDR3 is CASSLSQTSVNEQFF. In DNA, the CDR3 is TGTGCCAGCAGCTTATCCCAGACTAGCGTCAATGAGCAGTTCTTC.

The chain combines TRBV27 with TRBJ1-5, with 7 bases identical to TRBD1. The CDR3 has 17 amino acids. Germline V gives CDR1 MNHEY, CDR2 SMNVEV (reference sequence). The J segment lost 0 bases and the V segment lost 2 bases, leaving 7 bases of the junction unmatched. The CDR3 DNA reads as TGTGCCAGCAGTTTAAGAAACAGGGGAGATAGCAATCAGCCCCAGCATTTT. It translates to CASSLRNRGDSNQPQHF.

The chain combines TRBV10-3 with TRBJ1-1; no firm D call. Trimming shortened V by 8 bases and J by 8 bases, and 15 bases separated the two germline ends. Germline V CDR1 and CDR2: ENHRY, SYGVKD. The CDR3 has 12 residues. The CDR3 is CAIGTYSGEAFF. CDR3 bases: TGTGCCATCGGAACTTACTCCGGGGAAGCTTTCTTT.

This chain joins TRBV5-1 and TRBJ1-1, with D perhaps matching TRBD1 (5 bases). V was shortened by 4 bases and J by 0 bases, with 16 bases between the two germline ends. Per the germline V gene, CDR1 is SGHRS and CDR2 is YFSETQ. The CDR3 is made up of 16 amino acids. The CDR3 is CASSRLQGNMNTEAFF. The CDR3 DNA is TGCGCCAGCAGCAGACTCCAGGGAAATATGAACACTGAAGCTTTCTTT.

The chain links TRBV19 to TRBJ1-5; 8 nucleotides match TRBD1. The CDR3 runs 14 residues. CDR1 and CDR2 from the germline V gene are LNHDA and SQIVND (reference sequence). The junction had 3 bases not matched to a gene; V was cut back by 5 bases and J by 3 bases. The chain's CDR3 is CASSLTGVNQPQHF. As DNA, the CDR3 is TGTGCCAGTAGTTTGACAGGGGTCAATCAGCCCCAGCATTTT.

This clone was seen only once. The chain uses TRBV19 and TRBJ1-2; 11 bases align to TRBD1. The CDR3 spans 16 residues. Germline V CDR1 and CDR2: LNHDA, SQIVND (reference sequence). J was trimmed by 4 bases and V by 3 bases; bases with no gene match: 7. CDR3: CASSISGTGGPYGYTF. CDR3 DNA sequence: TGTGCCAGTAGTATCTCCGGGACAGGGGGTCCCTATGGCTACACCTTC. Full variable domain (rest looked up from reference TRBV19 and TRBJ1-2): DGGITQSPKYLFRKEGQNVTLSCEQNLNHDAMYWYRQDPGQGLRLIYYSQIVNDFQKGDIAEGYSVSREKKESFPLTVTSAQKNPTAFYLCASSISGTGGPYGYTFGSGTRLTVV.

This sequence joins TRBV7-9 and TRBJ2-7, with a weak D call TRBD1 (6 bases). Trimming stripped 4 bases from V and 3 bases from J, with 13 bases between. The CDR3 spans 14 residues. From germline, CDR1 is SEHNR and CDR2 FQNEAQ (reference sequence). The CDR3 is CASSSDRTLYEQYF. The CDR3 nucleotides are TGTGCCAGCAGCTCCGACAGGACACTCTACGAGCAGTACTTC.

The chain combines TRBV5-8 with TRBJ1-4, with TRBD1 identical over 10 bases. V trimming: 4 bases; J trimming: 8 bases; junction bases outside the gene matches: 8. This CDR3 has 15 residues. Germline-derived CDR1 and CDR2 are SGHTS and YDEGEE. The CDR3 is CASSRGTGDGEKLFF. As DNA, the CDR3 is TGTGCCAGCAGCCGTGGGACAGGGGATGGGGAAAAACTGTTTTTT.